These 19 T cell receptor beta chains were all obtained from the same sample, sequenced in a study of Ad26.COV2.S vaccination and SARS-CoV-2 variants. Specified treatment: roughly 18 received Ad26.COV2.S at low or high dose, single or two shots; about 5 received placebo; per-sample allocation not given. Vaccine and placebo recipients were sampled on day 63 after the first injection. The assay was immunoSEQ multiplex PCR, and TCRdb's table has in-frame clones only and misses some. The data show about 350,000 clones, with roughly 81% seen just once and around 3.3% held by the top ten. This material consisted of peripheral blood, taken in a trial of Ad26.COV2.S vaccine versus placebo. The receptor set was obtained from a person between 18 and 65 years old who received the Ad26.COV2.S COVID-19 vaccine or a placebo.

J is TRBJ2-1 and V is TRBV6-4; 10 bases match TRBD2. Per germline, CDR1 MRHNA and CDR2 SNTAGT. The junction had 14 bases not matched to a gene; V was cut back by 0 bases and J by 0 bases. The CDR3 length is 21 residues. CDR3 DNA: TGTGCCAGCAGTGACTCAACCAACAGAACTAGCGGGGAAACCTCCTACAATGAGCAGTTCTTC. As protein: CASSDSTNRTSGETSYNEQFF.

The chain combines TRBV7-2 with TRBJ2-5, with D perhaps TRBD1 or TRBD2 (5 bases each). Trimming removed 5 bases from V and 9 bases from J, with 25 bases in between. Germline V gives CDR1 SGHTA, CDR2 FQGNSA. CDR3 length: 16 residues. The DNA for the CDR3 is TGTGCCAGCAGCCCGATGCCCGGGACCCTAGGCGGGTCCCAGTACTTC. Amino acids: CASSPMPGTLGGSQYF.

The chain joins TRBV5-1 to TRBJ1-6, with D tentatively TRBD1 (5 bases). Germline CDR1 is SGHRS and CDR2 is YFSETQ. This CDR3 is built from 15 residues. V was cut by 0 bases and J by 8 bases, with 12 bases left in between. The DNA for the CDR3 is TGCGCCAGCAGCTTGGAGGGGCTTCGATATTCACCCCTCCACTTT. Translating it yields CASSLEGLRYSPLHF. The complete variable domain, with remaining parts taken from reference TRBV5-1 and TRBJ1-6, reads KAGVTQTPRYLIKTRGQQVTLSCSPISGHRSVSWYQQTPGQGLQFLFEYFSETQRNKGNFPGRFSGRQFSNSRSEMNVSTLELGDSALYLCASSLEGLRYSPLHFGNGTRLTVT.

The chain has TRBV15 and TRBJ2-1, with unresolved D. CDR1 is LNHNV, CDR2 YYDKDF, per germline (reference sequence). The CDR3 has 15 amino acids. V lost 0 bases and J lost 6, with 12 bases in between. CDR3 residues: CATSRDRASTNEQFF. DNA of the CDR3: TGTGCCACCAGCAGAGATAGAGCCTCTACCAATGAGCAGTTCTTC.

This clone has just a few counts. The J gene is TRBJ2-2, the V gene TRBV2; 10 nucleotides match TRBD1. CDR1 is SNHLY and CDR2 is FYNNEI in the germline V gene. The V segment lost 5 bases and the J segment 3 bases; nucleotides outside the gene matches: 6. There are 16 residues in the CDR3. CDR3 sequence: CASSMGQGRHTGELFF. In nucleotides, the CDR3 is TGTGCCAGCAGTATGGGACAGGGGCGCCACACCGGGGAGCTGTTTTTT.

V gene TRBV29-1 combines with J gene TRBJ2-7, with 7 bases lining up with TRBD2. The CDR3 consists of 13 residues. Germline CDR1 SQVTM, CDR2 ANQGSEA. With 4 bases clipped from V and 0 bases from J, the junction kept 3 bases outside the gene matches. The CDR3 DNA reads TGCAGCGTTGTCGGCGGGAGCTCCTACGAGCAGTACTTC. Encoded protein: CSVVGGSSYEQYF.

This rearrangement joins TRBV4-3 to TRBJ2-1; TRBD2 matches at 7 bases. The V and J ends lost 4 bases and 9 bases, in that order; junction bases with no gene match: 9. Germline CDR1 and CDR2: LGHNA and YSLEER. The CDR3 covers 14 residues. CDR3 sequence (DNA): TGCGCCAGCAGCCTCGGACTAGTCCCCCCTGAGCAGTTCTTC. The encoded protein is CASSLGLVPPEQFF.

The rearrangement links TRBV12-3 or TRBV12-4 to TRBJ2-7; D possibly matches TRBD1 or TRBD2 (5 bases each). V gave up 7 bases and J gave up 4 bases, with 11 bases separating them. The CDR3 contains 12 residues. In nucleotides, the CDR3 is TGTGCCAGCACCCTAGAGGGGTACGAGCAGTACTTC. Its protein product is CASTLEGYEQYF.

The chain employs TRBV27 and TRBJ2-2, with TRBD1 identical over 8 bases. CDR3 length equals 16 residues. Germline values: CDR1 MNHEY, CDR2 SMNVEV (reference sequence). Trimming at V came to 2 bases and at J to 3 bases, leaving 5 bases not matched to a gene. The CDR3 coding sequence is TGTGCCAGCAGTTTAAGGACAGGGCTTGACACCGGGGAGCTGTTTTTT. This translates into CASSLRTGLDTGELFF.

The chain is built from TRBV4-1 and TRBJ2-7; D is perhaps TRBD1 or TRBD2 (5 bases each). This CDR3 comprises 14 residues. Trimming stripped 4 bases from V and 2 bases from J, with 12 bases between. Germline-derived CDR1 and CDR2 are MGHRA and YSYEKL. The CDR3 loop reads CASSRGTATYEQYF. CDR3 in DNA: TGCGCCAGCAGCCGAGGGACGGCGACCTACGAGCAGTACTTC.

The chain recombines TRBV6-5 with TRBJ2-7; D is possibly TRBD1 (6 bases). Trimming cost V 2 bases and J 3 bases, with 11 bases left between them. The germline CDR1 and CDR2 sequences are MNHEY and SVGAGI. The CDR3 totals 14 residues. In nucleotides, the CDR3 is TGTGCCAGCAGTTACAACAGGGAAAACTACGAGCAGTACTTC. It is translated as CASSYNRENYEQYF.

The rearrangement joins TRBV9 to TRBJ2-1; TRBD2 might be the D (6 bases). Germline V gene sequence: CDR1 SGDLS, CDR2 YYNGEE. V was shortened by 0 bases and J by 0 bases, with 10 bases between the two germline ends. CDR3 length: 16 residues. In DNA form, the CDR3 reads TGTGCCAGCAGCGTAGGGGCGGGGAGCTCCTACAATGAGCAGTTCTTC. Translation gives CASSVGAGSSYNEQFF.

The V and J genes are TRBV27 and TRBJ1-5; D gene unclear. CDR3 length: 13 residues. Trimming shortened V by 7 bases and J by 2 bases, and 9 bases separated the two germline ends. Germline-derived CDR1 and CDR2 are MNHEY and SMNVEV (reference sequence). Here the CDR3 DNA reads TGTGCCAGCACCTCCAGCCGCAATCAGCCCCAGCATTTT. Translating it yields CASTSSRNQPQHF.

V is TRBV2 and J is TRBJ2-7, with TRBD1 matching 10 bases. The CDR3 is 11 amino acids. In germline, CDR1 is SNHLY, CDR2 FYNNEI. V shed 5 bases, J shed 12 bases, and the junction held 4 bases outside the gene matches. Written as DNA, the CDR3 is TGTGCCAGCAGTAGGGGGGACAGGGGGTACTTC. Translated: CASSRGDRGYF.

This rearrangement joins TRBV25-1 to TRBJ2-7, with 8 bases that match TRBD2. The trim removed 3 bases at V and 2 bases at J, leaving 3 bases unmatched. CDR3 length equals 14 residues. Germline V gene lookup returns CDR1 MGHDK and CDR2 SYGVNS. The DNA for the CDR3 is TGTGCCAGCAGTGATGCCGGGAGGGCCTACGAGCAGTACTTC. It yields the protein CASSDAGRAYEQYF.

This chain joins TRBV28 and TRBJ2-7; 8 bases agree with TRBD2. Per the germline V gene, CDR1 is MDHEN and CDR2 is SYDVKM. V trimming: 7 bases; J trimming: 7 bases; junction bases outside the gene matches: 15. The CDR3 has 15 residues. CDR3 bases: TGTGCCAGCAAACTCCCGGGACTAGGAGGTGGTGAGCAGTACTTC. It is translated as CASKLPGLGGGEQYF.

This clone appeared once. This sequence joins TRBV5-1 and TRBJ2-3; 8 nucleotides match TRBD1. With V trimmed by 4 bases and J by 0 bases, 10 bases remained unmatched. This CDR3 has 17 amino acids. Germline V CDR1 and CDR2: SGHRS, YFSETQ. The chain's CDR3 is CASSPLLDRASTDTQYF. CDR3 in DNA: TGCGCCAGCAGCCCCTTGCTGGACAGGGCTAGCACAGATACGCAGTATTTT.

The chain employs TRBV14 and TRBJ2-1; D remains unclear. The CDR3 is 13 residues long. CDR1 is SGHDN and CDR2 is FVKESK in the germline V gene. Deletions cut 0 bases from V and 3 bases from J, with 3 bases between. DNA for the CDR3: TGTGCCAGCAGCCAAGATCGCTACAATGAGCAGTTCTTC. It encodes CASSQDRYNEQFF.

This chain joins TRBV3-1 (or the pseudogene TRBV3-2) and TRBJ2-5; the D is unclear. Trimming took 1 base from V and 4 from J, leaving 7 bases between them. Per the germline V gene, CDR1 is LGHDT and CDR2 is YNNKEL (reference sequence). The CDR3 has 13 residues. CDR3 sequence (DNA): TGTGCCAGCAGCCAAGGGTACAGAGAGACCCAGTACTTC. The encoded protein is CASSQGYRETQYF.